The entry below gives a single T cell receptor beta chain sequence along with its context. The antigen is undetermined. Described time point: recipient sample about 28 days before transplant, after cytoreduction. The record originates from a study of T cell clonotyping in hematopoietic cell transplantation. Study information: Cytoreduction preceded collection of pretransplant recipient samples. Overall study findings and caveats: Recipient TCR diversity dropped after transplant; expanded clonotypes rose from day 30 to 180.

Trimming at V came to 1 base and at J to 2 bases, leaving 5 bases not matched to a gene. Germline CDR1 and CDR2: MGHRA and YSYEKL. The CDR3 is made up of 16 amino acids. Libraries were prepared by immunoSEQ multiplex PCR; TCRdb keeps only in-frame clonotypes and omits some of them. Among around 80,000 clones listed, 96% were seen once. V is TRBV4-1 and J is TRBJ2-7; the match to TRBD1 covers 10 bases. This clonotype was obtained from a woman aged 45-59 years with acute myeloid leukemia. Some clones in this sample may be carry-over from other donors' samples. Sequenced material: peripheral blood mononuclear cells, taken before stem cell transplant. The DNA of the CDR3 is TGCGCCAGCAGCCAAGGACCCGGGACAGGGGCCTACGAGCAGTACTTC. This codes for CASSQGPGTGAYEQYF.